This T cell receptor beta chain was found in a study of blood T cell repertoires in COVID-19. Overall study context: Acute and convalescent COVID-19 specimens originated in the United States, Italy and Spain. PBMCs, B-cell-depleted T cells, or T cells provided the cDNA or gDNA that made up the material.

Unmatched junction bases numbered 4, after V lost 4 bases and J lost 4 bases. The germline gives CDR1 SGHNT, CDR2 YYREEE (reference sequence). This CDR3 comprises 14 residues. In the source study's methods: Amplification of reference gene primers was used by the study to estimate nucleated cell counts. Sequencing was performed with immunoSEQ multiplex PCR; in TCRdb, only in-frame clones are kept and a portion is missing. The V and J calls and the clone size are those of that table, but D and trimming were determined from the DNA. This table holds approximately 120,000 clones, around 89% found once. Material for sequencing was peripheral blood. The TCR comes from a human donor in a cohort sampled during active COVID-19. The genes are TRBV5-4 and TRBJ2-2; TRBD1 agrees at 7 bases. The CDR3 here is CASSPGQLTGELFF. In DNA, the CDR3 is TGTGCCAGCAGCCCGGGACAGCTCACCGGGGAGCTGTTTTTT.